The rows below give T cell receptor beta chains drawn from one sample of a study of T cell responses to AZD1222 COVID-19 vaccine. Method: immunoSEQ multiplex PCR; TCRdb's copy keeps in-frame clones and lacks some. The top ten hold roughly 8.9% of the sample, which has roughly 99,000 clones, about nine tenths seen once. Specimen: peripheral blood, collected 28 days after the second AZD1222 dose. The receptor source for this set is an adult who received the AZD1222 COVID-19 vaccine. The CDR3 runs from the conserved cysteine through the conserved F or W. D genes are given only for firm matches.

>NA|TRBJ2-2|TRBV5-1
CASSLDKQSHTGELFF
TGCGCCAGCAGCTTGGACAAACAGTCGCACACCGGGGAGCTGTTTTTT
>TRBD1|TRBJ2-2|TRBV19
CASTEQGAYTGELFF
TGTGCCAGTACCGAACAGGGGGCGTACACCGGGGAGCTGTTTTTT
>NA|TRBJ1-1|TRBV5-5
CASRITGFTEAFF
TGTGCCAGCAGAATTACAGGGTTTACTGAAGCTTTCTTT
>TRBD1|TRBJ1-1|TRBV30
CAWSSGGPLSTEAFF
TGTGCCTGGAGCTCAGGGGGTCCTTTGAGTACTGAAGCTTTCTTT
>TRBD1|TRBJ2-5|TRBV18
CASSPRGQQETQYF
TGTGCCAGCTCACCAAGGGGACAGCAAGAGACCCAGTACTTC
>TRBD1|TRBJ2-3|TRBV7-9
CASSPGTGETLSTDTQYF
TGTGCCAGCAGCCCCGGGACAGGTGAAACCCTAAGCACAGATACGCAGTATTTT
>NA|TRBJ1-5|TRBV7-2
CASSLADQPQHF
TGTGCCAGCAGCTTAGCGGATCAGCCCCAGCATTTT
>NA|TRBJ1-1|TRBV28
CASSFLENTEAFF
TGTGCCAGCAGTTTCTTAGAGAACACTGAAGCTTTCTTT
>TRBD1|TRBJ1-5|TRBV5-6
CASSYLGQGFGNQPQHF
TGTGCCAGCAGCTACCTGGGACAGGGTTTCGGCAATCAGCCCCAGCATTTT
>NA|TRBJ1-2|TRBV29-1
CITGTDDGYTF
TGCATCACCGGGACGGACGATGGCTACACCTTC
>TRBD1|TRBJ1-5|TRBV9
CASSEQGGFNQPQHF
TGTGCCAGCAGCGAGCAGGGGGGCTTTAATCAGCCCCAGCATTTT
>NA|TRBJ1-6|TRBV30
CAFGRGAGSPLHF
TGTGCCTTCGGGAGGGGGGCAGGGTCACCCCTCCACTTT
>NA|TRBJ1-1|TRBV7-9
CASSLSFENTEAFF
TGTGCCAGCAGCTTGAGCTTTGAGAACACTGAAGCTTTCTTT
>NA|TRBJ2-5|TRBV7-3
CASSFNSQETQYF
TGTGCCAGCAGCTTTAACAGCCAAGAGACCCAGTACTTC
>TRBD2|TRBJ2-1|TRBV4-1
CASSQDWAGAGNEQFF
TGCGCCAGCAGCCAAGATTGGGCGGGAGCCGGCAATGAGCAGTTCTTC
>NA|TRBJ1-5|TRBV7-2
CASSLTGPVLSNQPQHF
TGTGCCAGCAGCTTAACAGGGCCTGTCCTTAGCAATCAGCCCCAGCATTTT
>NA|TRBJ2-1|TRBV3-1/TRBV3-2
CASSSYNEQFF
TGTGCCAGCAGCAGTTATAATGAGCAGTTCTTC
>TRBD1|TRBJ2-2|TRBV5-4
CASGGQGVTSGELFF
TGTGCCAGCGGGGGACAGGGGGTTACATCCGGGGAGCTGTTTTTT
>NA|TRBJ1-1|TRBV6-1
CASSEAIRVDTEAFF
TGTGCCAGCAGTGAAGCGATCAGGGTAGACACTGAAGCTTTCTTT
>NA|TRBJ2-3|TRBV12-3/TRBV12-4
CASSFGVGDTQYF
TGTGCCAGCAGTTTTGGCGTGGGAGATACGCAGTATTTT
>NA|TRBJ2-7|TRBV5-1
CASSLGHGFYEQYF
TGCGCCAGCAGCTTGGGACACGGATTTTACGAGCAGTACTTC
>NA|TRBJ1-1|TRBV12-2
CASRSRMNTEAFF
TGTGCAAGTCGCTCTCGGATGAACACTGAAGCTTTCTTT
>TRBD2|TRBJ2-7|TRBV3-1/TRBV3-2
CASSLRRSGRDEQYF
TGTGCCAGCAGCCTAAGAAGAAGCGGGAGAGACGAGCAGTACTTC
>NA|TRBJ1-6|TRBV10-2
CASSEHSPLHF
TGCGCCAGCAGTGAGCATTCACCCCTCCACTTT
>NA|TRBJ1-2|TRBV2
CASSEARSGGYTF
TGTGCCAGCAGTGAAGCGCGCAGTGGTGGCTACACCTTC
>NA|TRBJ1-1|TRBV2
CASSALVGAFF
TGTGCCAGCAGCGCGCTGGTTGGTGCTTTCTTT
>NA|TRBJ2-7|TRBV29-1
CSVVEGFYEQYF
TGCAGCGTCGTGGAGGGATTCTACGAGCAGTACTTC
>NA|TRBJ1-3|TRBV4-2
CASRYDRTIGNTIYF
TGTGCCAGCAGATACGACCGGACAATTGGAAACACCATATATTTT